The entry below gives a single TCR beta chain sequence along with its context. Its antigen remains unidentified. No clone much larger than this one lies a single base away; base qualities are absent. To sequence the TCRbeta CDR3 region, genomic DNA was isolated from the sorted cells. The immunoSEQ Assay was used for sequencing of TCRbeta CDR3 regions. TCRdb provides this immuneACCESS table in a form limited to in-frame rearrangements. Some clones are lacking; in checked studies, under half of them reflect an unresolved V gene, and why the rest are absent is not known. The sample table lists about 83,000 clones, approximately 85% of them with a count of one. The ten largest clonotypes hold less than 0.75% of the sample. These data come from a study of OX40 agonist ivuxolimab in advanced cancers. Study-level background: Ivuxolimab was an agonistic, fully human IgG2 monoclonal antibody directed against OX40 (CD134), a costimulatory receptor. Peripheral TCRbeta sequencing aimed to test whether ivuxolimab altered TCR sequence diversity and caused clonal T-cell expansion. In the dose-escalation cohort, around four fifths of patients were male, and the mean age was 60 years with a range of roughly 23 to 79. Intravenous ivuxolimab was administered to patients every 2 weeks at six dose levels: 0.01, 0.1, 0.3, 1.5, 3 and 10 mg/kg. Among the 52 dose-escalation patients, approximately 20 had hepatocellular carcinoma, 15 or so melanoma, 9 renal cell carcinoma and 9 head and neck cancer. Patients were allowed to have had prior anti-PD-1, anti-PD-L1 or anti-CTLA-4 therapy, and around 41% of the dose-escalation patients had previously received checkpoint inhibitors. Partial responses were achieved by three dose-escalation patients, of whom one had hepatocellular carcinoma and two had cutaneous melanoma. The paper covers the monotherapy dose-escalation part of the phase I ivuxolimab trial, which included N = 52 patients. On the study overall, not on this receptor specifically: Partial responders in the 0.1-3.0 mg/kg groups had among the lowest normalized peripheral clonal expansion, especially among CD8+ T cells. Low levels of normalized T-cell clonal expansion were also seen in some patients who did not respond. At doses from 0.1 to 3.0 mg/kg, clonal expansion was seen in both CD4+ and CD8+ blood T cells between baseline and week 6. On average, CD8+ T cells showed more expanded clones than CD4+ T cells after ivuxolimab. The antigen specificity of the clonally expanded peripheral T cells was not determined.

The trial excluded patients who had a history of autoimmune disease or who were on systemic immunosuppression. Peripheral blood for TCR sequencing was collected from all dose cohorts at baseline, on cycle 4 day 1, and on cycle 7 day 1. Samples were obtained from an open-label, multicenter, first-in-human phase I dose-escalation trial of ivuxolimab. Adults with locally advanced or metastatic melanoma, renal cell, hepatocellular, or head and neck squamous cell carcinoma were enrolled in the trial. CD4+ and CD8+ T cells were sorted separately from peripheral blood before TCR sequencing. The CDR3, cysteine through phenylalanine, is 15 amino acids long. CDR3 DNA is the only sequence kept; it has 45 bases, read in frame from the first base. CDR1 is given as SGHAT and CDR2 as FQNNGV, both from the germline V gene. V trim: 5 bases; J trim: 7 bases; unmatched bases: 9.

The receptor was derived from an adult with an advanced solid tumor such as melanoma, head and neck, liver or kidney cancer. The chain is assembled from TRBV11-2 and TRBJ1-2, and 11 bases in between align with TRBD1. Here the sequenced sample was CD4+ or CD8+ T cells sorted from blood, taken in a trial of the OX40 agonist ivuxolimab. The bases read TGTGCCAGCAGCCGACCCGGGACAGGGGGACGTGGCTACACCTTC. Protein translation: CASSRPGTGGRGYTF. The entire variable domain, with the stretches around the CDR3 drawn from the reference TRBV11-2 and TRBJ1-2 proteins, is EAGVAQSPRYKIIEKRQSVAFWCNPISGHATLYWYQQILGQGPKLLIQFQNNGVVDDSQLPKDRFSAERLKGVDSTLKIQPAKLEDSAVYLCASSRPGTGGRGYTFGSGTRLTVV.